The source of this T cell receptor (beta chain) is a study of OX40 agonist ivuxolimab in advanced cancers. With regard to the full study: The costimulatory receptor OX40 (CD134) was targeted by ivuxolimab, a fully human IgG2 agonistic monoclonal antibody. Prior anti-PD-1, anti-PD-L1 or anti-CTLA-4 therapy was permitted, and checkpoint inhibitors had been received by less than 45% of dose-escalation patients. The paper covers the monotherapy dose-escalation part of the phase I ivuxolimab trial, which included N ≈ 57 patients. The dose-escalation cohort was around 84% male with a mean age of about 65 years, ranging from roughly 20 to 80. Intravenous ivuxolimab was administered to patients every 2 weeks at six dose levels: 0.01, 0.1, 0.3, 1.5, 3 and 10 mg/kg. Partial responses occurred in three dose-escalation patients: two with cutaneous melanoma and one with hepatocellular carcinoma. Of the roughly 54 dose-escalation patients, hepatocellular carcinoma was present in about 20, melanoma in approximately 15, renal cell carcinoma in 9 and head and neck cancer in 9. Peripheral TCRbeta sequencing aimed to test whether ivuxolimab altered TCR sequence diversity and caused clonal T-cell expansion. Results and caveats for the whole study, not just this receptor: The antigen specificity of the peripheral T cells that underwent clonal expansion was not determined. Low levels of normalized T-cell clonal expansion were also seen in some patients who did not respond. Partial responders in the 0.1-3.0 mg/kg groups had among the lowest normalized peripheral clonal expansion, especially among CD8+ T cells. After ivuxolimab, more expanded clones were found on average in CD8+ T cells than in CD4+ T cells. At doses of 0.1 to 3.0 mg/kg, clonal expansion of both CD4+ and CD8+ T cells in blood was seen between baseline and week 6.

V and J are trimmed by 5 bases and 6 bases, and the gene matches miss 9 bases of the junction. CDR1 and CDR2 (SGHVS, FNYEAQ) derive from the germline V gene. Including cysteine and phenylalanine, the CDR3 has 16 amino acids. Of all the DNA, just the CDR3 is kept, 48 bases in frame from base 1. Patients with a history of autoimmune disease or receiving systemic immunosuppression were excluded from the trial. Peripheral blood for TCR sequencing was drawn from every dose cohort at baseline, at cycle 4 day 1 and at cycle 7 day 1. Samples were obtained from an open-label, multicenter, first-in-human phase I dose-escalation trial of ivuxolimab. Adults with locally advanced or metastatic head and neck squamous cell, hepatocellular, melanoma or renal cell carcinoma were enrolled in the trial. Before TCR sequencing, CD4+ T cells and CD8+ T cells were sorted from peripheral blood as separate populations. As for this clone: The specificity of this receptor is unknown. The input lacks base qualities; no much larger clone sits a single base away.

For sequencing of the TCRbeta CDR3 region, genomic DNA was extracted from the sorted cells. The immunoSEQ Assay was used to sequence the TCRbeta CDR3 regions. Drawn from immuneACCESS, this table holds only the in-frame rearrangements with V and J called that TCRdb kept. Clones are partly lost; checked studies trace under half to an unresolved V gene and leave the rest unexplained. This sample holds tens of thousands of clones; approximately 88% were observed only once. The ten biggest clones cover over 4% of the sample. The clonotype originates from an adult with an advanced solid tumor such as melanoma, head and neck, liver or kidney cancer. The chain was built from TRBV7-6 and TRBJ1-4; 10 bases in between match TRBD1. The starting material was CD4+ or CD8+ T cells sorted from blood, obtained in a trial of the OX40 agonist ivuxolimab. The CDR3 in this case is CASSLRPGTGDEKLFF. The sequence in DNA is TGTGCCAGCAGCCTCCGTCCCGGGACAGGGGATGAAAAACTGTTTTTT.